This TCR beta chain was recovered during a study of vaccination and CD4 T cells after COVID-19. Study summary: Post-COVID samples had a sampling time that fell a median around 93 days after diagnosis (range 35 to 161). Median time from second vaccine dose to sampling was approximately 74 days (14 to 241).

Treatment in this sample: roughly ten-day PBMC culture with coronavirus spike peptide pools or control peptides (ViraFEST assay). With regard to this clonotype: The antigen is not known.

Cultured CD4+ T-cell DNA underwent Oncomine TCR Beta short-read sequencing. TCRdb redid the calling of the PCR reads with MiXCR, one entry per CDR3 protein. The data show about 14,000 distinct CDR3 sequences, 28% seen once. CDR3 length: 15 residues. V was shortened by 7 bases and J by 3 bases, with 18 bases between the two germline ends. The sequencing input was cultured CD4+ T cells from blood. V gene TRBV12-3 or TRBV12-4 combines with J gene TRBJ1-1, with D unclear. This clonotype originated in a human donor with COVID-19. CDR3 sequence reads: CASKEQIRRDTEAFF. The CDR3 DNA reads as TGTGCCAGCAAAGAACAAATCCGAAGGGACACTGAAGCTTTCTTT.